The 26 T cell receptor beta chains given below trace back to one sample, sequenced in a study of blood T cell repertoires in COVID-19. The table came from immunoSEQ multiplex PCR; TCRdb's copy has only in-frame clones and leaves some out. In the table there are fewer than 60,000 clones, around 83% of which are singletons. Sequencing used peripheral blood. The receptors here all came from a man in his 70s with active COVID-19.

This clone showed up just once. The chain couples TRBV28 to TRBJ2-7; D perhaps matches TRBD1 (6 bases). This CDR3 has 13 amino acids. Trimming stripped 6 bases from V and 1 base from J, with 10 bases between. Germline loops: CDR1 MDHEN, CDR2 SYDVKM. The CDR3 DNA reads TGTGCCAGCAGACCCGGACAGTCCTACGAGCAGTACTTC. Translated, it gives CASRPGQSYEQYF.

The CDR3 here is CASSPPVGVREKLFF. For the CDR3, the DNA is TGTGCCAGCTCACCACCGGTCGGGGTTCGCGAAAAACTGTTTTTT. This chain uses TRBV18 with TRBJ1-4; D uncertain. The CDR3 totals 15 residues. Germline-derived CDR1 and CDR2 are KGHSH and LQKENI. The V end was cut by 0 bases, the J end by 8 bases, with 13 bases between.

The chain combines TRBV4-3 with TRBJ2-3; no clear D. This CDR3 comprises 22 residues. Germline V CDR1 and CDR2: LGHNA, YSLEER. V was pared by 0 bases and J by 0 bases, with 28 bases between. The CDR3 is CASSQEAMFPGMGSGSTDTQYF. The CDR3 region has the DNA TGCGCCAGCAGCCAAGAAGCGATGTTCCCTGGCATGGGTTCCGGGAGCACAGATACGCAGTATTTT.

V usage is TRBV18 and J usage is TRBJ2-2, with 10 bases aligning to TRBD2. The ends lost 3 bases at V and 1 base at J; junction bases unmatched: 2. Germline CDR1 is KGHSH and CDR2 is LQKENI. This CDR3 is built from 16 residues. This CDR3 is CASSPRLAGNTGELFF. The CDR3 DNA reads as TGTGCCAGCTCACCTCGACTAGCGGGGAACACCGGGGAGCTGTTTTTT.

The J gene is TRBJ1-4, the V gene TRBV6-5; D unclear. The germline CDR1 and CDR2 sequences are MNHEY and SVGAGI. There are 15 residues in the CDR3. The ends were cut back, 7 bases at V and 5 bases at J, with 17 bases in the middle. The CDR3 coding sequence is TGTGCCAGCATAGTCGACCGGAGGTCGAATGAAAAACTGTTTTTT. Translated, it gives CASIVDRRSNEKLFF.

The V call is TRBV30, the J call TRBJ1-1, with 8 bases aligning to TRBD1. The trim removed 1 base at V and 1 base at J, leaving 8 bases unmatched. The CDR3 is 16 residues long. Germline lookup yields CDR1 GTSNPN and CDR2 SVGIG (reference sequence). This CDR3 is CAWSAPRGLGNTEAFF. The CDR3 DNA sequence: TGTGCCTGGAGTGCCCCCAGGGGGCTAGGGAACACTGAAGCTTTCTTT.

This clone appeared a single time. The V call is TRBV5-5, the J call TRBJ2-1; 8 positions match TRBD1. The CDR3 totals 14 residues. The junction had 6 bases not matched to a gene; V was cut back by 8 bases and J by 2 bases. Germline CDR1 reads SGHKS; CDR2 reads YYEKEE (reference sequence). Here the CDR3 DNA reads TGTGCCAGTATGACAGGGGCTACCTACAATGAGCAGTTCTTC. It yields the protein CASMTGATYNEQFF. Variable domain in full (rest from reference TRBV5-5 and TRBJ2-1): DAGVTQSPTHLIKTRGQQVTLRCSPISGHKSVSWYQQVLGQGPQFIFQYYEKEERGRGNFPDRFSARQFPNYSSELNVNALLLGDSALYLCASMTGATYNEQFFGPGTRLTVL.

The gene calls are TRBV2 and TRBJ1-1; 8 bases line up with TRBD1. Germline-derived CDR1 and CDR2 are SNHLY and FYNNEI. V lost 4 bases and J lost 5; bases outside the gene matches: 6. The CDR3 spans 14 residues. In DNA, the CDR3 is TGTGCCAGCAGTGTTCAGGGGGCGCGGACTGAAGCTTTCTTT. It specifies CASSVQGARTEAFF.

CDR3 loop: CASSSVGGGGSSYNEQFF. CDR3 bases: TGTGCCAGCAGCTCGGTGGGAGGGGGGGGAAGCTCCTACAATGAGCAGTTCTTC. V usage is TRBV7-2 and J usage is TRBJ2-1; possibly TRBD2 for D (7 bases). The CDR3 is 18 residues long. Germline V gene lookup returns CDR1 SGHTA and CDR2 FQGNSA. Trimming took 4 bases from V and 0 from J, leaving 19 bases between them.

This rearrangement joins TRBV2 to TRBJ2-1; 8 nucleotides match TRBD1. Germline V gives CDR1 SNHLY, CDR2 FYNNEI. Trimming at V came to 3 bases and at J to 6 bases, leaving 10 bases not matched to a gene. The length of the CDR3 is 16 residues. The CDR3 coding sequence is TGTGCCAGCAGTGATCTCAGGGGGCTCTGGAGCAATGAGCAGTTCTTC. Its protein is CASSDLRGLWSNEQFF.

The genes are TRBV29-1 and TRBJ1-1; D is perhaps TRBD1 (5 bases). Germline CDR1 and CDR2: SQVTM and ANQGSEA. The V gene lost 6 bases and the J gene lost 11 bases, with 16 bases spanning the gap. This CDR3 comprises 11 residues. The CDR3 is CSVGGGEVAFF. CDR3 coding DNA: TGCAGCGTGGGGGGGGGAGAGGTCGCTTTCTTT.

The genes are TRBV7-2 and TRBJ2-1; 9 bases line up with TRBD2. This CDR3 is 16 amino acids long. After removal of 3 bases from V and 0 bases from J, the junction contained 3 bases not matched to a gene. The germline gives CDR1 SGHTA, CDR2 FQGNSA. CDR3 sequence: CASSFSGGHSYNEQFF. CDR3 sequence (DNA): TGTGCCAGCAGCTTTAGCGGGGGCCACTCCTACAATGAGCAGTTCTTC.

This clone was seen only once. V gene TRBV19 combines with J gene TRBJ1-2; TRBD1 is a possible D gene (5 bases). V was cut by 7 bases and J by 6 bases, with 12 bases left in between. The CDR3 has 12 amino acids. Germline V lookup: CDR1 LNHDA, CDR2 SQIVND (reference sequence). CDR3 DNA: TGTGCCAGTACCCCTGGGGCAAATGGCTACACCTTC. This codes for CASTPGANGYTF.

The rearrangement joins TRBV30 to TRBJ1-6, with D possibly being TRBD1 (6 bases). V lost 0 bases and J lost 8, with 20 bases in between. Germline V gives CDR1 GTSNPN, CDR2 SVGIG (reference sequence). There are 17 residues in the CDR3. CDR3 sequence (DNA): TGTGCCTGGAGTGTACCTTTTCAGGGGCGTTCTCATTCACCCCTCCACTTT. It codes for CAWSVPFQGRSHSPLHF.

The CDR3 reads CASSPGGLGTGELFF. The CDR3 coding sequence is TGTGCCAGCAGTCCAGGGGGTTTGGGCACCGGGGAGCTGTTTTTT. The chain combines TRBV2 with TRBJ2-2, with 7 bases fitting TRBD1. CDR1 and CDR2 (germline): SNHLY, FYNNEI. There are 15 residues in the CDR3. V was clipped by 5 bases and J by 4 bases; unmatched bases: 7.

The CDR3 region is CASRPSRLSYNEQFF. CDR3 nucleotide sequence: TGTGCCAGCAGGCCAAGTAGACTTTCCTACAATGAGCAGTTCTTC. The chain links TRBV6-6 to TRBJ2-1; D unclear. Trimming cost V 6 bases and J 1 base, with 13 bases left between them. CDR1 MNHNY and CDR2 SVGAGI come from the germline V gene (reference sequence). This CDR3 comprises 15 residues.

The rearrangement joins TRBV9 to TRBJ2-5, with a weak D call TRBD2 (6 bases). V gave up 1 base and J gave up 4 bases, with 11 bases separating them. CDR1 is SGDLS, CDR2 YYNGEE, per germline. The CDR3 runs to 14 residues. The CDR3, as DNA: TGTGCCAGCAGCGTATATGTGGGGGGAGAGACCCAGTACTTC. Residues: CASSVYVGGETQYF.

The CDR3 region has the DNA TGTGCCAGCAGCTTATTTTACACAGGGACCTACGAGCAGTACTTC. Its translation: CASSLFYTGTYEQYF. V gene TRBV7-2 combines with J gene TRBJ2-7, with TRBD1 as a possible D gene (6 bases). The CDR3 has 15 amino acids. Trimming took 2 bases from V and 2 from J, leaving 13 bases between them. The V gene's germline CDR1 is SGHTA and CDR2 FQGNSA.

The rearrangement joins TRBV13 to TRBJ2-2; TRBD1 matches at 7 bases. The CDR3 is 16 amino acids. Germline trimming cut 5 bases from V and 0 bases from J; bases unmatched to any gene: 6. From germline, CDR1 is PRHDT and CDR2 FYEKMQ (reference sequence). This CDR3 is CASSDRQGSNTGELFF. The CDR3 DNA follows: TGTGCCAGCAGCGACAGACAGGGATCGAACACCGGGGAGCTGTTTTTT. The complete variable domain, with remaining parts taken from reference TRBV13 and TRBJ2-2, reads AAGVIQSPRHLIKEKRETATLKCYPIPRHDTVYWYQQGPGQDPQFLISFYEKMQSDKGSIPDRFSAQQFSDYHSELNMSSLELGDSALYFCASSDRQGSNTGELFFGEGSRLTVL.

The genes are TRBV19 and TRBJ1-4; D uncertain. CDR1 is LNHDA and CDR2 is SQIVND in the germline V gene (reference sequence). Between the trimmed V and J ends, which lost 3 bases and 6 bases, there was a span of 11 bases. The CDR3 runs to 14 residues. In nucleotides, the CDR3 is TGTGCCAGTAGTATGGCGGGCTTGTATGAAAAACTGTTTTTT. Translation gives CASSMAGLYEKLFF.

The genes are TRBV2 and TRBJ2-3; 13 bases map to TRBD2. This CDR3 region has 18 residues. V shed 10 bases and J 0 bases; nucleotides not matched to a gene: 13. Germline V lookup: CDR1 SNHLY, CDR2 FYNNEI. CDR3 protein: CATAYPTSGGPSTDTQYF. Here the CDR3 DNA reads TGTGCCACCGCATACCCGACTAGCGGGGGGCCAAGCACAGATACGCAGTATTTT.

The V call is TRBV9, the J call TRBJ2-3, with a weak D call TRBD2 (5 bases). Germline V lookup: CDR1 SGDLS, CDR2 YYNGEE. V was shortened by 0 bases and J by 2 bases, with 13 bases between the two germline ends. The CDR3 runs 16 residues. CDR3 amino acids: CASSVVPSTVTDTQYF. The CDR3, as DNA: TGTGCCAGCAGCGTAGTTCCTAGCACTGTCACAGATACGCAGTATTTT.

CDR3 bases: TGTGCCAGCAGCCCAGGGACAGCCTACGAGCAGTACTTC. This gives the protein CASSPGTAYEQYF. This rearrangement joins TRBV5-6 to TRBJ2-7; 7 nucleotides align to TRBD1. After removal of 4 bases from V and 2 bases from J, the junction contained 3 bases not matched to a gene. CDR3 length: 13 amino acids. The germline CDR1 and CDR2 sequences are SGHDT and YYEEEE.

The V call is TRBV19, the J call TRBJ1-2; D is perhaps TRBD1 (6 bases). The germline V gene has CDR1 LNHDA and CDR2 SQIVND (reference sequence). The CDR3 is 15 residues long. The V end was cut by 0 bases, the J end by 10 bases, with 18 bases between. CDR3 sequence (DNA): TGTGCCAGTAGTATAGACCCCCGTTATGACAGGTTCTACACCTTC. As protein: CASSIDPRYDRFYTF.

This sequence joins TRBV5-1 and TRBJ2-5, with 8 bases lining up with TRBD1. The V gene's germline CDR1 is SGHRS and CDR2 YFSETQ. The CDR3 consists of 14 residues. V gave up 5 bases and J gave up 2 bases; unmatched junction bases: 5. DNA of the CDR3: TGCGCCAGCAGGACAGGGGCCGCACAAGAGACCCAGTACTTC. Translation gives CASRTGAAQETQYF.

Here the CDR3 DNA reads TGTGCCTGGGGCCTCGGGTACGAGCAGTACTTC. It encodes CAWGLGYEQYF. V gene TRBV30 combines with J gene TRBJ2-7; D not certain. Germline V gives CDR1 GTSNPN, CDR2 SVGIG (reference sequence). Trimming removed 5 bases from V and 4 bases from J, with 9 bases in between. The CDR3 extends over 11 amino acids.